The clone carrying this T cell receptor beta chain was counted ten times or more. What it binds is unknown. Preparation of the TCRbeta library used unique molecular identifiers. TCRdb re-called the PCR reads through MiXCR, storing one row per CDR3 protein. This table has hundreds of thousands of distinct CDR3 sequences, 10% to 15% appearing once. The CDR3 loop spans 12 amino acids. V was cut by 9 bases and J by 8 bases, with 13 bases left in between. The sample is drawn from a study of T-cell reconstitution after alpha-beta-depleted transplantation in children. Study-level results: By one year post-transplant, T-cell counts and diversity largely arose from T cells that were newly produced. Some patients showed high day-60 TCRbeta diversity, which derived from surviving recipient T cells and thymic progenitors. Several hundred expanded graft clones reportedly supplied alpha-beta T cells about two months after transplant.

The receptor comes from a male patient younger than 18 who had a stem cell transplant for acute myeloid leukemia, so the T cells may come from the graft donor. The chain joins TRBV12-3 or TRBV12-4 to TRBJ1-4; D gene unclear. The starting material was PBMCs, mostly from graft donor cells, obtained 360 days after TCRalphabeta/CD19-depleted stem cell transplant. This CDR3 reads CASGRFGEKLFF. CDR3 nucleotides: TGTGCCAGTGGGAGGTTCGGGGAAAAACTGTTTTTT.